Listed below are T cell receptor beta chains from one sample, sequenced in a study of blood T cell repertoires in COVID-19. The data were produced by immunoSEQ multiplex PCR, yet TCRdb's version contains in-frame clones alone and is incomplete. The data hold around 63,000 clones, with around 70% observed a single time. The source material was peripheral blood. These receptors were taken from a woman aged 50 to 60 with active or convalescent COVID-19. Both conserved end residues are part of each CDR3. Each record gives: J gene, D gene, clone size, V gene, CDR3 protein, CDR3 DNA. The D gene is left open where the match is weak. The listing skips clone size in some rows; elsewhere it reads once, few, many or a size class.

>TRBJ2-7|TRBD1|NA|TRBV7-9
CASSPRQGRLYEQYF
TGTGCCAGCAGCCCAAGACAGGGCCGACTCTACGAGCAGTACTTC
>TRBJ2-5|NA|NA|TRBV3-1/TRBV3-2
CASSQTAPQETQYF
TGTGCCAGCAGCCAAACCGCGCCTCAAGAGACCCAGTACTTC
>TRBJ2-3|TRBD2|few|TRBV5-1
CASSLWKLAGGADTQYF
TGCGCCAGCAGCTTGTGGAAACTAGCGGGAGGGGCAGATACGCAGTATTTT
>TRBJ1-1|NA|NA|TRBV3-1/TRBV3-2
CASSQTETTEAFF
TGTGCCAGCAGCCAAACGGAGACCACTGAAGCTTTCTTT
>TRBJ1-1|NA|NA|TRBV5-1
CASSQVQGGGTEAFF
TGCGCCAGCAGCCAGGTACAGGGCGGGGGCACTGAAGCTTTCTTT
>TRBJ1-2|TRBD1|NA|TRBV6-5
CASRRLDRVGYTF
TGTGCCAGCAGGCGTCTCGACAGGGTTGGCTACACCTTC
>TRBJ2-7|TRBD1|NA|TRBV5-6
CASSLGWTGIEQYF
TGTGCCAGCAGCTTGGGGTGGACAGGGATCGAGCAGTACTTC
>TRBJ1-2|TRBD1|NA|TRBV2
CASRPTGIGYGYTF
TGTGCCAGCAGGCCGACAGGGATCGGCTATGGCTACACCTTC
>TRBJ1-5|NA|NA|TRBV18
CASSPPKAERAGEPQHF
TGTGCCAGCTCACCACCCAAGGCAGAAAGGGCCGGGGAGCCCCAGCATTTT
>TRBJ2-7|NA|NA|TRBV7-2
CASSLQGGYYEQYF
TGTGCCAGCAGCTTACAGGGGGGATACTACGAGCAGTACTTC
>TRBJ1-5|NA|NA|TRBV10-3
CAIASGSGSNQPQHF
TGTGCCATCGCGTCGGGTAGCGGGAGCAATCAGCCCCAGCATTTT
>TRBJ2-2|NA|once|TRBV11-3
CASSYRGSDTGELFF
TGTGCCAGCAGCTATCGGGGTTCGGACACCGGGGAGCTGTTTTTT
>TRBJ1-2|NA|NA|TRBV5-1
CASSLEVTPLGGYTF
TGCGCCAGCAGCTTGGAGGTGACACCTTTAGGTGGCTACACCTTC
>TRBJ2-7|TRBD1|NA|TRBV18
CASSLQQGAGGEQYF
TGTGCCAGCTCACTACAACAGGGGGCTGGGGGCGAGCAGTACTTC
>TRBJ2-4|NA|NA|TRBV9
CASSVEGMGGSKNIQYF
TGTGCCAGCAGCGTAGAAGGGATGGGGGGATCCAAAAACATTCAGTACTTC
>TRBJ1-3|NA|NA|TRBV5-4
CASSLGPVAGIGNTIYF
TGTGCCAGCAGCTTGGGGCCCGTGGCAGGGATTGGAAACACCATATATTTT
>TRBJ1-1|NA|NA|TRBV29-1
CSARELNTEAFF
TGCAGCGCAAGGGAGTTGAACACTGAAGCTTTCTTT
>TRBJ2-3|TRBD2|NA|TRBV5-1
CASRSLPRGGTDTQYF
TGCGCCAGCAGATCCCTCCCACGCGGGGGGACAGATACGCAGTATTTT
>TRBJ2-1|NA|few|TRBV2
CASEFYNEQFF
TGTGCCAGCGAGTTTTACAATGAGCAGTTCTTC
>TRBJ2-7|TRBD1|NA|TRBV25-1
CASSEGVGQGYEQYF
TGTGCCAGCAGTGAAGGTGTGGGACAGGGGTACGAGCAGTACTTC
>TRBJ1-6|NA|NA|TRBV27
CASSFYRGNSPLHF
TGTGCCAGCAGTTTTTACCGGGGGAATTCACCCCTCCACTTT
>TRBJ2-1|TRBD2|NA|TRBV18
CASSPWSGSGYNEQFF
TGTGCCAGCTCCCCATGGAGCGGGAGTGGGTACAATGAGCAGTTCTTC
>TRBJ1-1|TRBD1|once|TRBV20-1
CSASSSTGGTEAFF
TGCAGTGCTAGTTCTTCGACAGGGGGCACTGAAGCTTTCTTT
>TRBJ2-1|NA|NA|TRBV5-8
CASSLGGLNNEQFF
TGTGCCAGCAGCTTGGGGGGGCTAAACAATGAGCAGTTCTTC
>TRBJ1-2|TRBD1|NA|TRBV28
CASSLPGQGNYGYTF
TGTGCCAGCAGTCTTCCGGGACAGGGGAATTATGGCTACACCTTC
>TRBJ1-6|NA|few|TRBV5-1
CASSPQGSNSPLHF
TGCGCCAGCAGCCCCCAGGGGTCTAATTCACCCCTCCACTTT
>TRBJ1-2|TRBD1|few|TRBV28
CASSSGQGSYGYTF
TGTGCCAGCAGTTCAGGACAGGGAAGCTATGGCTACACCTTC
>TRBJ2-1|NA|once|TRBV5-1
CASSAGTQGNEQFF
TGCGCCAGCAGCGCCGGCACGCAGGGCAATGAGCAGTTCTTC
>TRBJ1-1|TRBD1|once|TRBV6-6
CASSHGQGVTEAFF
TGTGCCAGCAGCCATGGACAGGGCGTAACTGAAGCTTTCTTT
>TRBJ2-2|TRBD2|NA|TRBV7-9
CASSVGLGTGGELFF
TGTGCCAGCAGCGTGGGACTAGGGACGGGCGGGGAGCTGTTTTTT
>TRBJ2-3|NA|NA|TRBV10-3
CAISPADTQYF
TGTGCCATCAGTCCCGCAGATACGCAGTATTTT
>TRBJ1-5|NA|few|TRBV28
CASSSGQFYSNQPQHF
TGTGCCAGCAGTTCAGGACAGTTTTATAGCAATCAGCCCCAGCATTTT
>TRBJ2-5|TRBD2|NA|TRBV7-8
CASSLEILAGAETQYF
TGTGCCAGCAGCTTAGAGATACTAGCGGGAGCAGAGACCCAGTACTTC
>TRBJ1-3|TRBD1|NA|TRBV10-2
CASTDRGSSGNTIYF
TGCGCCAGCACTGACAGGGGCAGCTCTGGAAACACCATATATTTT
>TRBJ1-4|TRBD1|NA|TRBV11-2
CASSLAAGGSNEKLFF
TGTGCCAGCAGCCTAGCGGCAGGGGGAAGTAATGAAAAACTGTTTTTT
>TRBJ2-1|NA|once|TRBV28
CASRSRDYNEQFF
TGTGCCAGCAGGTCCCGGGACTACAATGAGCAGTTCTTC
>TRBJ2-3|TRBD2|NA|TRBV2
CASLRPSGSTDTQYF
TGTGCCTCTTTACGGCCTAGCGGGAGTACAGATACGCAGTATTTT
>TRBJ2-1|NA|few|TRBV13
CASSRGYPYNEQFF
TGTGCCAGCAGCCGCGGGTATCCCTACAATGAGCAGTTCTTC
>TRBJ2-5|NA|NA|TRBV7-9
CASSFRGAETQYF
TGTGCCAGCAGCTTCCGGGGGGCTGAGACCCAGTACTTC
>TRBJ1-5|TRBD1|few|TRBV12-3/TRBV12-4
CASSLTGDQPQHF
TGTGCCAGCAGTTTAACAGGGGATCAGCCCCAGCATTTT